Listed below are T cell receptor beta chains from one sample, sequenced in a study of monozygotic twins with inflammatory bowel disease. TCRdb re-analyzed the 5' RACE reads; it lists each CDR3 protein once, without DNA. This specimen shows 400,000 to 500,000 distinct CDR3 sequences; the ten leading clones hold 2% to 3%. The sample consisted of blood. The origin of the receptors is a human donor with ulcerative colitis or Crohn's disease, or a healthy co-twin of an affected twin (not recorded which). CDR3s include the opening cysteine and the closing phenylalanine or tryptophan.

v_gene	j_gene	CDR3aa
TRBV30	TRBJ1-6	CAWSAGQGPNSPLHF
TRBV4-2	TRBJ1-2	CASSPGQGRYGYTF
TRBV4-1	TRBJ2-5	CASSPPGQETQYF
TRBV3-1	TRBJ2-1	CASSPDYAPYNEQFF
TRBV2	TRBJ2-1	CASSAPKEGNEQFF
TRBV4-2	TRBJ1-5	CASSQDDGGDQPQHF
TRBV7-9	TRBJ2-1	CASSPGGLSSYNEQFF
TRBV28	TRBJ1-1	CASRTFGALGTEAFF
TRBV30	TRBJ2-1	CAWSVQFGYNEQFF
TRBV3-1	TRBJ2-2	CASSAGHRELFF
TRBV5-1	TRBJ1-1	CASKIRPGQGTIMNTEAFF
TRBV10-3	TRBJ2-7	CAISGGATSVHEQYF
TRBV20-1	TRBJ2-7	CSASLGSSYEQYF
TRBV12-2	TRBJ2-2	CASRLVERAKDCRTPGSCFF
TRBV29-1	TRBJ1-1	CSAEGVAEAFF
TRBV5-1	TRBJ2-1	CASSLIFGLAGEVSYNEQFF
TRBV5-4	TRBJ2-7	CASSLSVAGGPIFHEQYF
TRBV4-1	TRBJ2-1	CASSQAEGVSYNEQFF
TRBV12-3/TRBV12-4	TRBJ1-5	CASSFTTDQPQHF
TRBV20-1	TRBJ1-1	CSARLYSNLEAFF
TRBV6-5	TRBJ1-6	CASSSGQASYNSPLHF
TRBV30	TRBJ1-2	CAWSSANYGYTF
TRBV28	TRBJ1-5	CASRPGQNQPQHF
TRBV5-1	TRBJ1-1	CASSFRPQGAVTTEAFF